The next 22 T cell receptor beta chains were all read from a single sample in a study of T cell responses to AZD1222 COVID-19 vaccine. Generated by immunoSEQ multiplex PCR, the TCRdb table keeps only in-frame clones and is missing some. The sample includes more than 95,000 clones, about 89% of them seen just once. The sequencing here drew on peripheral blood, taken 28 days after the second dose of the MenACWY control vaccine. These receptors all stem from an adult who received the MenACWY meningococcal vaccine as a control.

This rearrangement joins TRBV20-1 to TRBJ1-1; D might be TRBD1 (6 bases). Trimming pared 3 bases from V and 7 bases from J, leaving 21 bases between. The CDR3 covers 15 residues. Per the germline V gene, CDR1 is DFQATT and CDR2 is SNEGSKA (reference sequence). The chain's CDR3 is CSASPLQQGLLEAFF. Here the CDR3 DNA reads TGCAGTGCTAGTCCCCTTCAACAGGGTCTTCTTGAAGCTTTCTTT.

The chain couples TRBV5-4 to TRBJ2-3; maybe TRBD2 (5 bases). The CDR3 loop spans 18 amino acids. Per germline, CDR1 SGHNT and CDR2 YYREEE (reference sequence). V gave up 4 bases and J gave up 2 bases, with 23 bases separating them. The CDR3 DNA reads as TGTGCCAGCAGCCTTAAAACGGGGAGTGGTATCGTCACAGATACGCAGTATTTT. It yields the protein CASSLKTGSGIVTDTQYF.

The chain employs TRBV7-9 and TRBJ1-1; 9 bases line up with TRBD1. Germline CDR1 and CDR2: SEHNR and FQNEAQ (reference sequence). The CDR3 loop spans 15 amino acids. J lost 6 bases, V lost 0 bases, and 5 bases had no gene match. The CDR3 region is CASSLAGTGWSEAFF. CDR3 in DNA: TGTGCCAGCAGCTTAGCCGGGACAGGGTGGTCTGAAGCTTTCTTT.

V usage is TRBV11-3 and J usage is TRBJ2-3; 7 bases align to TRBD2. Germline CDR1 is SGHNT and CDR2 is YENEEA. This CDR3 spans 15 amino acids. The V segment lost 5 bases and the J segment 1 base; nucleotides outside the gene matches: 6. The CDR3 loop reads CASSPEGLRTDTQYF. The CDR3 nucleotides read TGTGCCAGCAGCCCAGAGGGACTACGCACAGATACGCAGTATTTT.

This clone was picked up one time. The V gene is TRBV7-2, the J gene TRBJ2-3; the D gene is possibly TRBD1 (6 bases). CDR3 length: 15 residues. Germline-derived CDR1 and CDR2 are SGHTA and FQGNSA. Trimming took 1 base from V and 0 from J, leaving 8 bases between them. The chain's CDR3 is CASSLGGLSTDTQYF. The CDR3 DNA sequence: TGTGCCAGCAGCTTAGGGGGGCTAAGCACAGATACGCAGTATTTT.

This clone was counted a single time. The V and J genes are TRBV19 and TRBJ2-7; tentatively, D is TRBD2 (5 bases). Germline-derived CDR1 and CDR2 are LNHDA and SQIVND (reference sequence). Trimming stripped 3 bases from V and 4 bases from J, with 16 bases between. The CDR3 is 15 amino acids. DNA for the CDR3: TGTGCCAGTAGTATTCGCCCCGGGGTCAATTACGAGCAGTACTTC. Protein: CASSIRPGVNYEQYF.

The chain carries TRBV30 and TRBJ1-1; D remains unclear. Looked up from germline, CDR1 is GTSNPN and CDR2 is SVGIG (reference sequence). The CDR3 has 12 amino acids. Trimming left V 8 bases short and J 4 bases short, with 14 bases between. CDR3 sequence reads: CATGPPGTEAFF. In DNA, the CDR3 is TGTGCCACGGGCCCTCCGGGCACTGAAGCTTTCTTT.

This chain connects TRBV12-3 or TRBV12-4 to TRBJ2-1, with unresolved D. The ends were cut back, 2 bases at V and 5 bases at J, with 7 bases in the middle. The CDR3 has 13 amino acids. The CDR3 DNA is TGTGCCAGCAGTTTATCGGAGAACAATGAGCAGTTCTTC. It specifies CASSLSENNEQFF.

The V call is TRBV3-1 (or the pseudogene TRBV3-2), the J call TRBJ2-2, with D hard to call. CDR3 length: 17 residues. Trimming shortened V by 1 base and J by 0 bases, and 12 bases separated the two germline ends. Germline V gene data show CDR1 as LGHDT and CDR2 as YNNKEL (reference sequence). In DNA form, the CDR3 reads TGTGCCAGCAGCCAAGGATGGGTCCCATCGAACACCGGGGAGCTGTTTTTT. It is translated as CASSQGWVPSNTGELFF.

The chain links TRBV5-1 to TRBJ2-7; 8 nucleotides agree with TRBD1. V gave up 4 bases and J gave up 3 bases; unmatched junction bases: 18. The CDR3 consists of 18 residues. Germline lookup yields CDR1 SGHRS and CDR2 YFSETQ. CDR3 sequence reads: CASSPWVPWTGIDYEQYF. In DNA, the CDR3 is TGCGCCAGCAGCCCCTGGGTCCCTTGGACAGGGATTGACTACGAGCAGTACTTC.

CDR3 in amino acids: CASSYSGRAPYNEQFF. The CDR3 DNA reads as TGTGCCAGCAGTTACTCAGGCAGGGCCCCCTACAATGAGCAGTTCTTC. The genes are TRBV6-5 and TRBJ2-1, with D tentatively TRBD1 (5 bases). V was clipped by 0 bases and J by 2 bases, with 11 bases between them. CDR3 length equals 16 residues. Germline V CDR1 and CDR2: MNHEY, SVGAGI.

V usage is TRBV28 and J usage is TRBJ2-7; D is undetermined. Between the trimmed V and J ends, which lost 3 bases and 5 bases, there was a span of 11 bases. Germline V gene data show CDR1 as MDHEN and CDR2 as SYDVKM. The CDR3 spans 13 residues. CDR3 residues: CASSFYQLNEQYF. DNA for the CDR3: TGTGCCAGCAGTTTTTACCAGCTCAACGAGCAGTACTTC.

The genes are TRBV3-1 (or the pseudogene TRBV3-2) and TRBJ2-1, with 7 bases lining up with TRBD2. The CDR3 runs to 17 residues. From germline, CDR1 is LGHDT and CDR2 YNNKEL (reference sequence). The trim removed 4 bases at V and 3 bases at J, leaving 12 bases unmatched. The CDR3 loop is CASSLRVSGLNYNEQFF. CDR3 nucleotide sequence: TGTGCCAGCAGCCTAAGGGTTAGCGGGCTAAACTACAATGAGCAGTTCTTC.

V and J are TRBV6-5 and TRBJ1-6, with a weak D call TRBD1 (6 bases). Deletions cut 6 bases from V and 4 bases from J, with 13 bases between. This CDR3 region has 15 residues. Per germline, CDR1 MNHEY and CDR2 SVGAGI. CDR3 amino acids: CASSLWTAYNSPLHF. As DNA, the CDR3 is TGTGCCAGCAGCCTGTGGACAGCATATAATTCACCCCTCCACTTT.

This clone has more than one count but fewer than ten. The rearrangement joins TRBV7-2 to TRBJ2-2; D call uncertain. Germline assignment: CDR1 SGHTA and CDR2 FQGNSA. The CDR3 contains 11 residues. Deletions cut 7 bases from V and 2 bases from J, with 2 bases between. CDR3 DNA sequence: TGTGCCAGCACCAACACCGGGGAGCTGTTTTTT. Translation: CASTNTGELFF.

The gene calls are TRBV16 and TRBJ2-7; 10 nucleotides agree with TRBD1. CDR1 and CDR2 from the germline V gene are KGHSY and FQNENV. This CDR3 is built from 15 residues. With 3 bases clipped from V and 3 bases from J, the junction kept 5 bases outside the gene matches. Here the CDR3 DNA reads TGTGCCAGCAGCCAGCGACAGGGGGCTATCTACGAGCAGTACTTC. This codes for CASSQRQGAIYEQYF.

This clone was seen just once. V and J are TRBV29-1 and TRBJ1-2; D might be TRBD1 (5 bases). CDR1 and CDR2 from the germline V gene are SQVTM and ANQGSEA. This CDR3 is 13 amino acids long. V was shortened by 3 bases and J by 4 bases, with 12 bases between the two germline ends. CDR3 in amino acids: CSVEEQVGYGYTF. CDR3 bases: TGCAGCGTTGAGGAACAGGTTGGCTATGGCTACACCTTC.

The chain has TRBV7-2 and TRBJ2-7; 15 bases are a match to TRBD2. CDR1 is SGHTA, CDR2 FQGNSA, per germline. Trimming took 4 bases from V and 6 from J; bases not matched to a gene: 10. The CDR3 contains 17 residues. CDR3 sequence: CASSSAGLAGGHVEQYF. The DNA for the CDR3 is TGTGCCAGCAGCTCCGCCGGACTAGCGGGGGGGCATGTCGAGCAGTACTTC.

The J gene is TRBJ1-6, the V gene TRBV3-1 (or the pseudogene TRBV3-2), with a weak D call TRBD1 (6 bases). The V end was cut by 0 bases, the J end by 9 bases, with 21 bases between. CDR1 and CDR2 (germline): LGHDT, YNNKEL (reference sequence). The CDR3 length is 18 residues. The CDR3 region is CASSQDPTGQGVASPLHF. The CDR3 DNA is TGTGCCAGCAGCCAAGACCCCACAGGGCAAGGGGTGGCTTCACCCCTCCACTTT.

The chain carries TRBV5-1 and TRBJ2-7; tentatively, D is TRBD1 (6 bases). There are 13 residues in the CDR3. V dropped 4 bases and J dropped 3 bases, with 11 bases sitting between them. Germline V gene data show CDR1 as SGHRS and CDR2 as YFSETQ. Here the CDR3 reads CASSQGQYYEQYF. The CDR3 DNA reads TGCGCCAGCAGCCAGGGACAATACTACGAGCAGTACTTC.

This clone was picked up a small number of times. The chain links TRBV19 to TRBJ1-5; D gene unclear. Germline V gene lookup returns CDR1 LNHDA and CDR2 SQIVND (reference sequence). V dropped 3 bases and J dropped 1 base, with 10 bases sitting between them. The CDR3 runs to 15 residues. The CDR3 here is CASSIRGGSNQPQHF. CDR3 in DNA: TGTGCCAGTAGTATTCGGGGTGGGAGCAATCAGCCCCAGCATTTT.

This clone was seen a few times. The chain is built from TRBV5-1 and TRBJ2-1, with 8 nucleotides matching TRBD2. V was clipped by 3 bases and J by 14 bases; unmatched bases: 16. Germline assignment: CDR1 SGHRS and CDR2 YFSETQ. The CDR3 length is 15 residues. CDR3 in amino acids: CASSSGTSMQGSEFF. CDR3 DNA: TGCGCCAGCAGCTCTGGGACTAGTATGCAAGGCTCGGAGTTCTTC.